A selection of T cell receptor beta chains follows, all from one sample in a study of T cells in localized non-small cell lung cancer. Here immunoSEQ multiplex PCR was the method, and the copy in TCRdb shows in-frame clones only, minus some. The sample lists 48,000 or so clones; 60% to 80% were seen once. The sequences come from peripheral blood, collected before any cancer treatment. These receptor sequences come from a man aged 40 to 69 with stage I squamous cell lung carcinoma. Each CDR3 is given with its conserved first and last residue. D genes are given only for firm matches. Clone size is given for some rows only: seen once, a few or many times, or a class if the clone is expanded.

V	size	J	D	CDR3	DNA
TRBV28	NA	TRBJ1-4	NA	CASSSPETTNEKLFF	TGTGCCAGCAGTTCCCCAGAAACAACTAATGAAAAACTGTTTTTT
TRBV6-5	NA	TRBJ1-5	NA	CASMPLQGGAQPQHF	TGTGCCAGCATGCCTCTTCAGGGAGGCGCTCAGCCCCAGCATTTT
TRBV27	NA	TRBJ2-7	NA	CASSLDRGTYEQYF	TGTGCCAGCAGTTTAGATCGTGGAACCTACGAGCAGTACTTC
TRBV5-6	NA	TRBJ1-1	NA	CASSFWSRRTEAFF	TGTGCCAGCAGCTTCTGGTCTCGACGGACTGAAGCTTTCTTT
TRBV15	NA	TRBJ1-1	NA	CATSRRVYRTANEAFF	TGTGCCACCAGCAGACGTGTTTATAGGACAGCTAATGAAGCTTTCTTT
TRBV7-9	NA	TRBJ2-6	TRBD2	CASIRGGPGANVLTF	TGTGCCAGTATACGCGGGGGGCCTGGGGCCAACGTCCTGACTTTC
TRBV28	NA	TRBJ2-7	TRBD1	CASSLFRGYEQYF	TGTGCCAGCAGTTTATTCAGGGGGTACGAGCAGTACTTC
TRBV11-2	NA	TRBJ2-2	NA	CASSPAGTANTGELFF	TGTGCCAGCAGCCCCGCCGGGACTGCGAACACCGGGGAGCTGTTTTTT
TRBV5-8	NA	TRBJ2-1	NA	CASSFRESYNEQFF	TGTGCCAGCAGCTTCAGGGAGTCCTACAATGAGCAGTTCTTC
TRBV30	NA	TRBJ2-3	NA	CAWSLRDTDTQYF	TGTGCCTGGAGCCTACGAGACACAGATACGCAGTATTTT
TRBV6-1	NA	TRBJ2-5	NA	CASSLYGETQYF	TGTGCCAGCTCCCTGTATGGGGAGACCCAGTACTTC
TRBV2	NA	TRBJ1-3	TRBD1	CAIQDRESGNTIYF	TGTGCCATACAGGACAGGGAGTCTGGAAACACCATATATTTT
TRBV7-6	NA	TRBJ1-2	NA	CASSPSSPGRSGYTF	TGTGCCAGCAGCCCTTCATCCCCGGGACGGAGTGGCTACACCTTC
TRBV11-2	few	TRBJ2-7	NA	CASSLDLRRVYF	TGTGCCAGCAGCTTAGATCTCAGGAGGGTGTACTTC
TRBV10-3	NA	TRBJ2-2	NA	CAISESDRTGELFF	TGTGCCATCAGTGAGTCGGACCGTACCGGGGAGCTGTTTTTT
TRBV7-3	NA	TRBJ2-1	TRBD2	CASSSGGGDEQFF	TGTGCCAGCAGCTCGGGAGGCGGGGATGAGCAGTTCTTC
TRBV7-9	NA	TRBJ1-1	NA	CASSLEAVEAFF	TGTGCCAGCAGCTTAGAGGCTGTTGAAGCTTTCTTT
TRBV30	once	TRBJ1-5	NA	CAWSTPGQHNQPQHF	TGTGCCTGGAGTACCCCCGGACAGCACAATCAGCCCCAGCATTTT
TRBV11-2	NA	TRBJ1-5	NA	CASSLDRTVSNQPQHF	TGTGCCAGCAGCTTAGATCGTACAGTTAGCAATCAGCCCCAGCATTTT
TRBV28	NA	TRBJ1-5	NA	CASSPFVSNQPQHF	TGTGCCAGCAGTCCCTTCGTTAGCAATCAGCCCCAGCATTTT
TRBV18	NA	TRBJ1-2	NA	CASSPGPPLNYGYTF	TGTGCCAGCTCACCCGGGCCCCCGCTTAACTATGGCTACACCTTC
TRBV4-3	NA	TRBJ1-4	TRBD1	CASSLTGVGEKLFF	TGCGCCAGCAGTCTGACAGGGGTTGGTGAAAAACTGTTTTTT
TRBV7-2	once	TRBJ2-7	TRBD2	CASSPQLAGLYEQYF	TGTGCCAGCAGCCCACAACTAGCGGGGCTCTACGAGCAGTACTTC
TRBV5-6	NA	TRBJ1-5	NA	CASSLAPGSNQPQHF	TGTGCCAGCAGCTTGGCCCCAGGTAGCAATCAGCCCCAGCATTTT
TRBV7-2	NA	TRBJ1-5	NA	CASSPRATLGNQPQHF	TGTGCCAGCAGCCCCAGGGCCACCCTCGGTAATCAGCCCCAGCATTTT
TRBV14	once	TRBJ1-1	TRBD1	CASSQSAGTGKAFF	TGTGCCAGCAGCCAATCGGCCGGGACAGGGAAAGCTTTCTTT
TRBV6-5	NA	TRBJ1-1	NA	CASRLEANTEAFF	TGTGCCAGCAGATTAGAGGCGAACACTGAAGCTTTCTTT
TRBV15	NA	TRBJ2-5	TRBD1	CATSTDRGYQETQYF	TGTGCCACCAGCACAGACAGGGGGTACCAAGAGACCCAGTACTTC
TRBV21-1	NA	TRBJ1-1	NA	CASSPHEAFF	TGTGCCAGCAGCCCACATGAAGCTTTCTTT
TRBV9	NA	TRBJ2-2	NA	CASSVASGSYGELFF	TGTGCCAGCAGCGTAGCGTCCGGGTCTTATGGGGAGCTGTTTTTT